This T cell receptor beta chain was found in a study of beta chain features in type 1 diabetes (dated by TCRdb to 2016 to 2019). Study-level background: No differences in mean age, gender distribution, total cell number or subset yield were found between patients and healthy donors. A total of some 110 million sorted cells were examined across all samples, and the number of cells per subset was strongly correlated with RNA yield. The study compared TCRB repertoires of sorted circulating CD4+ T cell subsets between recently diagnosed type 1 diabetes patients and matched healthy donors. Naive and central memory subsets were obtained from all 30 or so donors, but regulatory and stem cell-like memory subsets were isolated from only 8 patients and roughly 8 healthy donors.

Measured from the cysteine to the phenylalanine, the CDR3 is 15 residues long. The sequence is cut down to CDR3 DNA, 45 bases in frame from base 1. CDR1 and CDR2 are drawn from the germline V gene: SGHTA, FQGNSA. V loses 2 bases of germline sequence and J loses 4 bases, and the interval between the two ends is 15 bases. Overall study results and their limits: Because cDNA rather than genomic DNA was sequenced, highly expressing activated cells could have been over-represented, although no difference in activation and CD3 levels was found between groups. Naive, central memory and regulatory TCRB repertoires appeared more similar among patients than among healthy donors. In all four CD4+ subsets, TCRB CDR3 length was moderately but significantly shorter in type 1 diabetes patients. PCR may preferentially amplify shorter templates, but because patient and control samples were amplified and corrected together, any resulting skew would affect both groups equally. Fewer insertions and more nucleotide deletions at VDJ recombination sites were observed in patients with type 1 diabetes, implying thymic rearrangement abnormalities. HLA sub-analyses involved small numbers of individuals, so any influence of HLA type on TCRB rearrangement remained unresolved.

This clone was seen only a few times. Its target antigen remains unknown. There are no base qualities to consult, and no much larger clone falls within one base. A single peripheral blood draw of approximately 0.11 L on average was collected from each donor into heparinised tubes. A BD FACSAria II and a panel including CD45RO, CCR7, CD25, CD127, CD95 and CD27 were used to sort naive, central memory, regulatory and stem cell-like memory CD4+ T cells. Purity was above 95% for every sorted population. PBMCs were isolated right away by Lymphoprep density gradient centrifugation and were stained directly, without culture. Samples were stained and sorted in pairs, with one healthy donor and one patient per experiment, so that batch effects were minimized. The entire amount of isolated RNA was reverse transcribed using the High Capacity cDNA Reverse Transcription Kit, so the sequenced TCRB transcripts were expressed ones. Naive, central memory and regulatory T cell samples underwent deep immunoSEQ sequencing, averaging about 3.57 million total reads per sample. Sorted cells were lysed in RLT buffer and RNA was extracted with DNase-treated RNeasy Micro or Mini kits, depending on cell number. To prevent cross-contamination, each cell subset was processed individually, whereas patient and healthy donor samples were processed jointly. The immunoSEQ multiplex PCR was used to amplify TCRB sequences from cDNA, yielding 87-bp fragments that span the CDR3 region. The amplicons were sequenced using the Illumina HiSeq platform. On the study's bioinformatics: PCR bias was corrected computationally using synthetic template baselines, and reads within Hamming distance 2 were collapsed, with unmergeable singletons discarded. By aligning reads against IMGT, V, D and J genes, CDR3 length, and insertions or deletions at six rearrangement sites were assigned. Within each subset, clonotype counts were normalized to the number of sorted cells before true diversity and Gini coefficients were calculated with the tcR R package. The overlap coefficient, calculated on TCRB nucleotide sequences, was used to quantify repertoire sharing. Out-of-frame TCRB sequences from naive cells were analyzed as a proxy for the pre-selection repertoire. TCRdb holds this immuneACCESS table with in-frame rearrangements only. Some clones are missing; in checked studies, unresolved V genes explain under half, and the rest has no known cause. V, J and clone size are taken as reported in that table, and D and trimming were inferred from the DNA itself. The sample table contains 300,000 to 450,000 clones; only one count was recorded for over 9.5% of them. Roughly 0.015% of the sample is in the top ten clones.

This sequence originates from a man between 18 and 35 years old in good health. The sample comprised naive CD4+ T cells from blood. In the paper's terms, the cell subset or site label means: true naive CD4+ T cells. The sequence links TRBV7-2 to TRBJ2-7; D gene: possibly TRBD2, on 6 matching bases. The DNA sequence is as follows: TGTGCCAGCAGCTTAACCTTCAGGAGCGGGTACGAGCAGTACTTC. It codes for CASSLTFRSGYEQYF.